A single sample gave rise to the 25 T cell receptor beta chains below, sequenced in a study of control samples from healthy donors and cancer patients. Method: immunoSEQ multiplex PCR; TCRdb's copy keeps in-frame clones and lacks some. The table shows around 150,000 clones, with 80% to 90% occurring only once. The specimen sequenced was blood. The receptors come from a man aged 18 to 35 in good health.

Only one count was recorded for this clone. The chain combines TRBV6-5 with TRBJ2-3; D possibly corresponds to TRBD2 (7 bases). The CDR3 has 16 residues. Trimming left V 2 bases short and J 3 bases short, with 15 bases between. CDR1 and CDR2 (germline): MNHEY, SVGAGI. The CDR3 DNA sequence: TGTGCCAGCAGTTACGGGGGGGGCCTTCTGACAGATACGCAGTATTTT. Its translation: CASSYGGGLLTDTQYF.

This chain uses TRBV5-5 with TRBJ1-1; a possible D gene is TRBD1 (6 bases). Germline CDR1 SGHKS, CDR2 YYEKEE (reference sequence). V was shortened by 4 bases and J by 4 bases, with 11 bases between the two germline ends. The CDR3 loop spans 13 amino acids. CDR3 in DNA: TGTGCCAGCAGCCGGACAGCGATCACTGAAGCTTTCTTT. Residues: CASSRTAITEAFF.

With respect to this clone: One end of the junction does not line up with germline, which may come from a read error. The chain has TRBV14 and TRBJ1-3; weak D call: TRBD1 (5 bases). Germline V gene sequence: CDR1 SGHDN, CDR2 FVKESK. This CDR3 comprises 14 residues. The CDR3 is CASSKDRAGNTIYF. The CDR3 DNA is TGTGCCAGCAGCAAAGACAGAGCTGGAAACACCATATATTTT.

This sequence joins TRBV19 and TRBJ2-4; TRBD2 aligns across 9 bases. The CDR3 is 18 amino acids. Trimming at V came to 5 bases and at J to 9 bases, leaving 20 bases not matched to a gene. The germline V gene encodes CDR1 LNHDA and CDR2 SQIVND (reference sequence). The CDR3: CASSHGLAAAGGFGIQYF. The CDR3 DNA reads TGTGCCAGTAGTCATGGGCTGGCCGCAGCGGGGGGTTTTGGCATTCAGTACTTC.

V is TRBV27 and J is TRBJ2-2, with a weak D call TRBD2 (6 bases). V gave up 6 bases and J gave up 5 bases, with 16 bases separating them. The germline V gene has CDR1 MNHEY and CDR2 SMNVEV (reference sequence). The CDR3 has 15 residues. CDR3 loop: CASSHFIRETGELFF. The DNA of the CDR3 is TGTGCCAGCAGCCACTTTATCCGGGAGACCGGGGAGCTGTTTTTT.

The sample holds a few counts of this clone. The chain uses TRBV4-3 and TRBJ1-1; possible D gene TRBD1, 6 bases. This CDR3 is built from 15 residues. CDR1 is LGHNA and CDR2 is YSLEER in the germline V gene. Deletions cut 2 bases from V and 2 bases from J, with 12 bases between. The chain's CDR3 is CASSQLAQGNTEAFF. Here the CDR3 DNA reads TGCGCCAGCAGCCAACTTGCACAGGGAAACACTGAAGCTTTCTTT.

The chain is built from TRBV11-3 and TRBJ2-7, with D tentatively TRBD2 (6 bases). The CDR3 is made up of 14 amino acids. Germline lookup yields CDR1 SGHNT and CDR2 YENEEA. V gave up 4 bases and J gave up 1 base, with 11 bases separating them. DNA of the CDR3: TGTGCCAGCAGCTCGCGGAGGGGATCCTACGAGCAGTACTTC. Its protein product is CASSSRRGSYEQYF.

This chain links TRBV7-9 with TRBJ1-6; TRBD1 aligns across 11 bases. Germline V gives CDR1 SEHNR, CDR2 FQNEAQ (reference sequence). V lost 3 bases to trimming and J lost 9 bases; unmatched junction nucleotides: 7. This CDR3 region has 16 residues. The CDR3 coding sequence is TGTGCCAGCAGCTTTGGGACAGGGGGAACTTTTTCACCCCTCCACTTT. Translation: CASSFGTGGTFSPLHF.

The chain couples TRBV5-1 to TRBJ2-3; no clear D. Per the germline V gene, CDR1 is SGHRS and CDR2 is YFSETQ. The CDR3 is made up of 13 amino acids. The germline V and J ends were trimmed by 4 bases and 6 bases, with 12 bases remaining between them. The CDR3 is CASSDEGIDTQYF. CDR3 DNA: TGCGCCAGCAGCGACGAAGGGATCGATACGCAGTATTTT.

This chain links TRBV9 with TRBJ1-2, with a possible D match to TRBD1 (6 bases). V lost 0 bases to trimming and J lost 6 bases, with 24 bases between them. CDR1 is SGDLS, CDR2 YYNGEE, per germline. There are 18 residues in the CDR3. The CDR3 region is CASSVASVVEVAGDGYTF. The DNA for the CDR3 is TGTGCCAGCAGCGTAGCATCGGTTGTGGAAGTCGCAGGGGATGGCTACACCTTC.

The chain uses TRBV5-1 and TRBJ2-5; D might be TRBD1 (5 bases). CDR3 size: 14 residues. The V end was cut by 1 base, the J end by 5 bases, with 12 bases between. Germline CDR1 and CDR2: SGHRS and YFSETQ. CDR3 bases: TGCGCCAGCAGCTTGAGGGGTGACGGGGAGACCCAGTACTTC. This sequence encodes CASSLRGDGETQYF. Drawing the rest from reference TRBV5-1 and TRBJ2-5, the complete variable domain is KAGVTQTPRYLIKTRGQQVTLSCSPISGHRSVSWYQQTPGQGLQFLFEYFSETQRNKGNFPGRFSGRQFSNSRSEMNVSTLELGDSALYLCASSLRGDGETQYFGPGTRLLVL.

In its sample, this clone was seen a few times. J is TRBJ2-7 and V is TRBV12-3 or TRBV12-4; TRBD2 is a possible D gene (5 bases). Trimming removed 6 bases at V and 1 base at J, with 10 bases between. The CDR3 consists of 13 residues. CDR3 sequence reads: CASSREPSYEQYF. CDR3 DNA sequence: TGTGCCAGCAGCCGGGAACCTTCCTACGAGCAGTACTTC.

The chain joins TRBV7-8 to TRBJ2-1; no firm D call. Trimming stripped 2 bases from V and 6 bases from J, with 8 bases between. CDR3 size: 13 residues. Germline values: CDR1 SGHVS, CDR2 FQNEAQ. In DNA, the CDR3 is TGTGCCAGCAGCTTAACCCTTACCAATGAGCAGTTCTTC. Translating it yields CASSLTLTNEQFF.

The chain links TRBV5-8 to TRBJ2-3, with TRBD1 as a possible D gene (6 bases). Germline assignment: CDR1 SGHTS and CDR2 YDEGEE. V lost 2 bases to trimming and J lost 0 bases, with 10 bases between them. This CDR3 is 15 amino acids long. DNA for the CDR3: TGTGCCAGCAGCTTTGGGGGCCGTAGCACAGATACGCAGTATTTT. This gives the protein CASSFGGRSTDTQYF.

The chain is built from TRBV24-1 and TRBJ2-7; D perhaps matches TRBD1 (6 bases). Looked up from germline, CDR1 is KGHDR and CDR2 is SFDVKD. The germline V and J ends were trimmed by 3 bases and 2 bases, with 10 bases remaining between them. The length of the CDR3 is 14 residues. DNA for the CDR3: TGTGCCACCAGTGATCATGGACAGCCCTACGAGCAGTACTTC. It yields the protein CATSDHGQPYEQYF.

The chain employs TRBV6-2 or TRBV6-3 and TRBJ2-7; D tentatively reads TRBD1 or TRBD2 (6 bases each). The V gene's germline CDR1 is MNHEY and CDR2 SVGEGT. V gave up 6 bases and J gave up 1 base, with 13 bases separating them. This CDR3 comprises 14 residues. The CDR3 protein is CASSPAGQSYEQYF. CDR3 sequence (DNA): TGTGCCAGCAGCCCCGCGGGACAATCCTACGAGCAGTACTTC.

CDR3 in DNA: TGTGCCAGCAGCCTGACTAGCGGGGGCACAGATACGCAGTATTTT. Translated, it gives CASSLTSGGTDTQYF. The rearrangement joins TRBV4-2 to TRBJ2-3; TRBD2 matches at 11 bases. The trim removed 4 bases at V and 1 base at J, leaving 1 base unmatched. The CDR3 length is 15 residues. Germline CDR1 and CDR2: LGHNA and YNFKEQ.

A single count supports this clone. This chain joins TRBV6-5 and TRBJ1-4, with D uncertain. Trimming removed 8 bases from V and 7 bases from J, with 14 bases in between. From germline, CDR1 is MNHEY and CDR2 SVGAGI. The CDR3 has 13 amino acids. The CDR3 sequence: CASAGLAREKLFF. The DNA of the CDR3 is TGTGCCAGCGCGGGTCTGGCGCGTGAAAAACTGTTTTTT.

V and J are TRBV15 and TRBJ1-6; D is unclear. CDR1 is LNHNV and CDR2 is YYDKDF in the germline V gene (reference sequence). Trimming shortened V by 1 base and J by 0 bases, and 7 bases separated the two germline ends. The CDR3 has 16 residues. In DNA, the CDR3 is TGTGCCACCAGCAGAGGGCCGCGCTCCTATAATTCACCCCTCCACTTT. This sequence encodes CATSRGPRSYNSPLHF.

Ten or more counts support this clone. This rearrangement joins TRBV30 to TRBJ2-3, with 13 bases fitting TRBD2. Trimming took 0 bases from V and 2 from J; bases not matched to a gene: 2. Germline CDR1 reads GTSNPN; CDR2 reads SVGIG (reference sequence). The CDR3 has 16 residues. CDR3 nucleotide sequence: TGTGCCTGGAGTGTGGGACTAGCGGGGAACACAGATACGCAGTATTTT. It is translated as CAWSVGLAGNTDTQYF.

V gene TRBV5-1 combines with J gene TRBJ2-7; 9 bases match TRBD1. This CDR3 spans 13 amino acids. Germline V gene sequence: CDR1 SGHRS, CDR2 YFSETQ. V shed 6 bases and J 4 bases; nucleotides not matched to a gene: 5. CDR3 sequence (DNA): TGCGCCAGCATGCAGGACAGGGGTTACGAGCAGTACTTC. Translating gives CASMQDRGYEQYF. Using reference TRBV5-1 and TRBJ2-7 for the parts outside the CDR3, the full variable domain is KAGVTQTPRYLIKTRGQQVTLSCSPISGHRSVSWYQQTPGQGLQFLFEYFSETQRNKGNFPGRFSGRQFSNSRSEMNVSTLELGDSALYLCASMQDRGYEQYFGPGTRLTVT.

The chain combines TRBV4-1 with TRBJ2-7, with D perhaps matching TRBD1 (6 bases). Germline CDR1 is MGHRA and CDR2 is YSYEKL. The CDR3 has 15 residues. V lost 0 bases to trimming and J lost 7 bases, with 16 bases between them. CDR3 nucleotide sequence: TGCGCCAGCAGCCAAGACGGGGCCACAACAGGGGAGCAGTACTTC. This codes for CASSQDGATTGEQYF.

This clone was detected only a few times. This sequence joins TRBV5-4 and TRBJ1-6; no clear D gene. The CDR3 is 18 amino acids. Per the germline V gene, CDR1 is SGHNT and CDR2 is YYREEE (reference sequence). V dropped 1 base and J dropped 0 bases, with 14 bases sitting between them. The DNA for the CDR3 is TGTGCCAGCAGCTTGACGGGGTACGGGAGCTCCTATAATTCACCCCTCCACTTT. Encoded protein: CASSLTGYGSSYNSPLHF.

The CDR3 DNA reads as TGTGCCAGCAGTTGGGGACTAGTCGGGGAGACCCAGTACTTC. Its protein product is CASSWGLVGETQYF. This rearrangement joins TRBV6-2 or TRBV6-3 to TRBJ2-5, with TRBD2 matching over 8 bases. CDR3 length: 14 amino acids. V shed 4 bases, J shed 5 bases, and the junction held 6 bases outside the gene matches. Germline CDR1 reads MNHEY; CDR2 reads SVGEGT.

This clone appeared once. Being one base from a much bigger clone, this may be a read error. This sample also contains other DNA sequences that code for the same CDR3. The chain carries TRBV6-1 and TRBJ2-3, with 11 bases fitting TRBD2. The CDR3 has 15 residues. V lost 2 bases, J lost 4 bases, and 2 bases stayed unmatched. CDR1 and CDR2 (germline): MNHNS, SASEGT. CDR3 in amino acids: CASSELAGGPDTQYF. For the CDR3, the DNA is TGTGCCAGCAGTGAACTAGCGGGGGGCCCAGATACGCAGTATTTT.